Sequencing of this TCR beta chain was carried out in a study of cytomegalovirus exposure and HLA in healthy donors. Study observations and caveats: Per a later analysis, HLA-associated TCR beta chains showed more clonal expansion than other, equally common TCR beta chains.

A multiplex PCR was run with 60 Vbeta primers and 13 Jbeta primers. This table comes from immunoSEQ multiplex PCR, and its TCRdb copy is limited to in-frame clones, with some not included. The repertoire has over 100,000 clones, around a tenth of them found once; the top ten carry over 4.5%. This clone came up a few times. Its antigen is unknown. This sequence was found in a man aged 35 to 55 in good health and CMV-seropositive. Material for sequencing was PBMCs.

CDR3 protein: CASSLIGRGGNQPQHF. CDR3 coding DNA: TGTGCCAGCAGTTTGATTGGCAGGGGGGGCAATCAGCCCCAGCATTTT. The chain recombines TRBV27 with TRBJ1-5; 7 nucleotides line up with TRBD1. The CDR3 covers 16 residues. Germline values: CDR1 MNHEY, CDR2 SMNVEV (reference sequence). With V trimmed by 3 bases and J by 2 bases, 7 bases remained unmatched.